This TCR beta chain is from a study of cytomegalovirus exposure and HLA in healthy donors. Study results and limitations: The listing of fewer than 200 TCR beta chains classed them as cytomegalovirus-associated. Reportedly, a later analysis found an Asian-associated ancestry cluster had fewer N-insertions than the approximately 700-donor mean. The authors later found HLA-associated TCR beta chains more clonally expanded than equally common others.

The primer mix had 60 Vbeta and 13 Jbeta primers. Assay used: immunoSEQ multiplex PCR; TCRdb lists only in-frame clones, some missing. The sample gives about 120,000 clones, approximately 69% of which show up once; approximately 3.8% is in the top ten. As to this clone: The antigen is not known.

The receptor's source is a man aged 40-49 years in good health and CMV-seropositive. Source material: PBMCs.

The CDR3 region is CASSETGGVQPQHF. The CDR3, as DNA: TGTGCCAGCAGTGAGACAGGGGGAGTTCAGCCCCAGCATTTT. The rearrangement uses TRBV6-4 and TRBJ1-5; 9 nucleotides align to TRBD1. The V segment lost 3 bases and the J segment 6 bases; nucleotides outside the gene matches: 3. Germline V gene lookup returns CDR1 MRHNA and CDR2 SNTAGT. This CDR3 is built from 14 residues.